This T cell receptor beta chain was captured by sequencing in a study of blood T cell repertoires in COVID-19. Overall study: Donors in the United States, Italy and Spain gave samples during acute or convalescent COVID-19. PBMCs, B-cell-depleted T cells, or T cells provided the cDNA or gDNA that made up the material.

V shed 4 bases, J shed 3 bases, and the junction held 1 base outside the gene matches. The germline CDR1 and CDR2 sequences are SGHNT and YENEEA. CDR3 size: 15 residues. Original handling: The assay estimated nucleated cells by amplifying reference gene primers. Using immunoSEQ multiplex PCR, the repertoire was profiled, and TCRdb retains in-frame clones only, with some absent. That table supplies the V and J calls and clone size; D and trimming were determined from the DNA. The sample includes roughly 340,000 clones, about 90% of them seen just once. The J gene is TRBJ2-1, the V gene TRBV11-3; 12 bases align to TRBD2. The clonotype comes from a woman in her late teens or twenties who had recovered from COVID-19. What was sequenced was peripheral blood. The CDR3 loop is CASSWTSGDYNEQFF. CDR3 nucleotide sequence: TGTGCCAGCAGCTGGACTAGCGGGGACTACAATGAGCAGTTCTTC.